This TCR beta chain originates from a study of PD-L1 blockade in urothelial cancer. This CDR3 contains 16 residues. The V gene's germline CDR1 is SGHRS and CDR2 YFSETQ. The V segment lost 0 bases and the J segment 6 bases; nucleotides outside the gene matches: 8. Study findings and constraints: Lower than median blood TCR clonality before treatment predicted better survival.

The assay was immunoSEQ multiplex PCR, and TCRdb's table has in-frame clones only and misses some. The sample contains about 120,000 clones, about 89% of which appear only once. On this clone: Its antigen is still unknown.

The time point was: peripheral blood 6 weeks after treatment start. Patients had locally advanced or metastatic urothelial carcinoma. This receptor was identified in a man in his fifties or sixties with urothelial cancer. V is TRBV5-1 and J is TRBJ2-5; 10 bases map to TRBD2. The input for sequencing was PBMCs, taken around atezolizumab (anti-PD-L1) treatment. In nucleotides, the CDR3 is TGCGCCAGCAGCTTGGTTTCTAGCGGGAGTGGAAAGACCCAGTACTTC. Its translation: CASSLVSSGSGKTQYF.